The present T cell receptor (beta chain) was sequenced within a study of Ad26.COV2.S vaccination and SARS-CoV-2 variants. Regarding this clone: The antigen remains undetermined.

CDR1 is WNHNN, CDR2 SYGVQD, per germline (reference sequence). Trimming at V came to 0 bases and at J to 1 base, leaving 11 bases not matched to a gene. CDR3 size: 18 residues. Regarding treatment: 15 to 20 received Ad26.COV2.S at low or high dose, single or two shots; roughly 5 received placebo; per-sample allocation not given. Sampling took place 63 days after the first vaccine or placebo injection. General study findings and limits: Placebo recipients and vaccine recipients were similar in non-spike TCR breadth.

Data came from immunoSEQ multiplex PCR; TCRdb stores just in-frame clones and leaves some out. The sample shows more than 300,000 clones, around four fifths of them seen only once. The specimen comprised peripheral blood, sampled in a trial of Ad26.COV2.S vaccine versus placebo. The chain recombines TRBV10-1 with TRBJ2-7, with 8 bases lining up with TRBD1. The source is a person between 18 and 59 years old who received the Ad26.COV2.S COVID-19 vaccine or a placebo. As DNA, the CDR3 is TGCGCCAGCAGTGAGTCCCCCGGGCAGGGGGCAAAGTCCTACGAGCAGTACTTC. Residues: CASSESPGQGAKSYEQYF.